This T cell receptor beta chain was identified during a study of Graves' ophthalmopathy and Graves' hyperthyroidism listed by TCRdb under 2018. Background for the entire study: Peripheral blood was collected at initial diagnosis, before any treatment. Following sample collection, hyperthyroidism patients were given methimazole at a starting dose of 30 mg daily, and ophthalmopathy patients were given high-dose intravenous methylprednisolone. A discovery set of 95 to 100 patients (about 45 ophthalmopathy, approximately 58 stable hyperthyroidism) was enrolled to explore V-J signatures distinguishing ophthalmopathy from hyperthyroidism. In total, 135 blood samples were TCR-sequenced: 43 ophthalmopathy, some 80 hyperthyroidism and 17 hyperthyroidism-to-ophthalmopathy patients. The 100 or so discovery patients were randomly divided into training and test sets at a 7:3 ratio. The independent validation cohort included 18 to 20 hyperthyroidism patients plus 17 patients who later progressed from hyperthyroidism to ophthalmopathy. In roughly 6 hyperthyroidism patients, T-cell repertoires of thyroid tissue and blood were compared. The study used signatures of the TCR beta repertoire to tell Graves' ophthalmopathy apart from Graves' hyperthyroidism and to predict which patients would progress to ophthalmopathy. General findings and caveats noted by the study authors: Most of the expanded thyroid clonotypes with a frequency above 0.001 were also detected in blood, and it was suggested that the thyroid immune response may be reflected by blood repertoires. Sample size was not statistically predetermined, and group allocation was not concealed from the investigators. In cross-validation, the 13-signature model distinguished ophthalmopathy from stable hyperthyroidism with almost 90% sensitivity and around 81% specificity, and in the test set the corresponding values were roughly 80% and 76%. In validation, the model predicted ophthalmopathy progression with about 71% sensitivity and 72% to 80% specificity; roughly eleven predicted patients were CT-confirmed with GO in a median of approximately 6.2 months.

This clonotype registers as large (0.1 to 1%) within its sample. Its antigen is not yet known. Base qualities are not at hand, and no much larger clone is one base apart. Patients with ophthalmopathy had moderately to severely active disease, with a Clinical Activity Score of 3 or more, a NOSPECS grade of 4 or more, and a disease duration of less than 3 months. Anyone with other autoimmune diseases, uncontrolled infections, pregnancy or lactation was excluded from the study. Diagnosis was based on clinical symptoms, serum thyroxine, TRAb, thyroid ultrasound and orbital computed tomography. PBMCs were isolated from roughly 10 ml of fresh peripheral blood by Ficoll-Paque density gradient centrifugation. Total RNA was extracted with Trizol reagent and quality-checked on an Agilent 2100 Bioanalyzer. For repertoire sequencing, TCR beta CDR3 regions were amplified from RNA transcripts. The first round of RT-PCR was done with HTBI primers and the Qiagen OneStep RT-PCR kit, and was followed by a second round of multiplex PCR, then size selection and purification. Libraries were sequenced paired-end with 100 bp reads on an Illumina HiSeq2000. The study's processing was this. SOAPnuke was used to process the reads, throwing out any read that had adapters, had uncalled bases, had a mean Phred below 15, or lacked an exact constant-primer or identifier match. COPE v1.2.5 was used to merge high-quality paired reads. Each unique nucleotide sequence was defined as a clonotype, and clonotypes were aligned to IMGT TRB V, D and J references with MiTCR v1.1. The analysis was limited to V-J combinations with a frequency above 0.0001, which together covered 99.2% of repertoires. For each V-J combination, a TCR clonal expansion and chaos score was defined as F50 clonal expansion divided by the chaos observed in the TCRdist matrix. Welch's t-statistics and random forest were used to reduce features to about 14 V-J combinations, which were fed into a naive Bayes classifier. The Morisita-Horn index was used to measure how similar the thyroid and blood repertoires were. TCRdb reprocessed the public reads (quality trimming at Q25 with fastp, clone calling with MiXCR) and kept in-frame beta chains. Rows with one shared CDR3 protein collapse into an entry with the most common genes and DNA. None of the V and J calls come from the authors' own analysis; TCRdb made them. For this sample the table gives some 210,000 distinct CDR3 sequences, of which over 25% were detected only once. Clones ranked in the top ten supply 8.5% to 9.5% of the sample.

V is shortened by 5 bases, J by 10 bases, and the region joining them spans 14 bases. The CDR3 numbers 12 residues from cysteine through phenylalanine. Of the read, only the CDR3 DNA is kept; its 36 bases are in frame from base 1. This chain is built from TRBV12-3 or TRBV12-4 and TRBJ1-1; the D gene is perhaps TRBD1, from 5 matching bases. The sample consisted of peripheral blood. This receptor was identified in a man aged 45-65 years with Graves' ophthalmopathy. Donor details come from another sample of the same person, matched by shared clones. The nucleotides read TGTGCCAGCAGTCTCGGGGCCTCAGGAGCTTTCTTT. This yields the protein CASSLGASGAFF.